A single sample gave rise to the 9 T cell receptor beta chains below, sequenced in a study of blood T cell repertoires in COVID-19 (dated by TCRdb to 2019 to 2021). The library was made by the immunoSEQ multiplex PCR assay. TCRdb provides this immuneACCESS table in a form limited to in-frame rearrangements. Some clones are lacking; in checked studies, under half of them reflect an unresolved V gene, and why the rest are absent is not known. The sample yields over 60,000 clones; around nine tenths were counted once. The ten top clones hold approximately 0.99% of the sample. The specimen sequenced was peripheral blood. Source of these receptors: a man in his sixties or seventies with acute or convalescent COVID-19.

V and J are TRBV7-9 and TRBJ2-1, with 9 positions matching TRBD2. Germline CDR1 and CDR2: SEHNR and FQNEAQ (reference sequence). The CDR3 has 17 amino acids. After removal of 3 bases from V and 8 bases from J, the junction contained 14 bases not matched to a gene. In nucleotides, the CDR3 is TGTGCCAGCAGCTTCCCAAGGACTAGCGCCGTCCTGGATGAGCAGTTCTTC. This translates into CASSFPRTSAVLDEQFF.

The rearrangement uses TRBV6-5 and TRBJ2-7, with D possibly being TRBD1 (6 bases). V gave up 7 bases and J gave up 4 bases, with 14 bases separating them. The CDR3 covers 13 residues. Germline-derived CDR1 and CDR2 are MNHEY and SVGAGI. The CDR3 coding sequence is TGTGCCAGCATTAAGGGACACGAATACGAGCAGTACTTC. It is translated as CASIKGHEYEQYF.

J is TRBJ2-7 and V is TRBV28, with TRBD1 as a possible D gene (5 bases). Germline values: CDR1 MDHEN, CDR2 SYDVKM. Trimming left V 6 bases short and J 2 bases short, with 11 bases between. The CDR3 has 13 residues. The chain's CDR3 is CASSRDVTYEQYF. The CDR3 coding sequence is TGTGCCAGCAGCAGGGATGTTACCTACGAGCAGTACTTC.

The V gene is TRBV28, the J gene TRBJ1-2; D might be TRBD1 (5 bases). V gave up 9 bases and J gave up 8 bases, with 13 bases separating them. CDR1 is MDHEN and CDR2 is SYDVKM in the germline V gene. This CDR3 is built from 11 residues. Here the CDR3 DNA reads TGTGCCAGTCAGGACACTCGCGGCTACACCTTC. Amino acid sequence: CASQDTRGYTF.

J is TRBJ2-5 and V is TRBV4-2; 8 nucleotides line up with TRBD1. Germline-derived CDR1 and CDR2 are LGHNA and YNFKEQ. CDR3 length equals 16 residues. J was trimmed by 4 bases and V by 3 bases; bases with no gene match: 10. This CDR3 is CASSQGSDRVRETQYF. In nucleotides, the CDR3 is TGTGCCAGCAGCCAGGGGTCGGACAGGGTAAGAGAGACCCAGTACTTC.

The chain links TRBV5-1 to TRBJ1-2; 8 bases are shared with TRBD1. Losses at the gene ends were 4 bases for V and 0 bases for J; bases not matched to a gene: 8. Germline CDR1 and CDR2: SGHRS and YFSETQ. The CDR3 has 16 amino acids. CDR3 in amino acids: CASSGWDRQANYGYTF. CDR3 sequence (DNA): TGCGCCAGCAGCGGGTGGGACAGGCAAGCTAACTATGGCTACACCTTC.

The rearrangement links TRBV11-2 to TRBJ2-1, with D possibly being TRBD2 (7 bases). The V end lost 8 bases, the J end lost 2 bases, and 16 bases lay between the germline ends. Germline V lookup: CDR1 SGHAT, CDR2 FQNNGV. This CDR3 is 15 amino acids long. The CDR3 coding sequence is TGTGCCAGCGGGGGGGGCTGGGTAACCTACAATGAGCAGTTCTTC. It codes for CASGGGWVTYNEQFF.

The rearrangement uses TRBV28 and TRBJ2-3, with D perhaps matching TRBD2 (5 bases). CDR3 length equals 13 residues. Germline CDR1 reads MDHEN; CDR2 reads SYDVKM. Trimming took off 2 bases at V and 8 bases at J, with 11 bases between the two ends. CDR3 protein: CASSLSTRGTQYF. The CDR3 DNA reads TGTGCCAGCAGTTTAAGTACCCGGGGTACGCAGTATTTT.

This chain links TRBV7-9 with TRBJ1-2; TRBD1 might be the D (5 bases). Germline CDR1 reads SEHNR; CDR2 reads FQNEAQ (reference sequence). With 1 base removed from V and 2 bases from J, the gap between germline ends came to 8 bases. There are 14 residues in the CDR3. CDR3 region: CASSLEYRNYGYTF. The CDR3, as DNA: TGTGCCAGCAGCTTAGAATACAGGAACTATGGCTACACCTTC.